This TCR beta chain was profiled in a study of PD-L1 blockade in urothelial cancer. The overall study: In terms of prior chemotherapy, patients had received 0 to 3 regimens.

The time point denotes: pretreatment peripheral blood. This clone has just a few counts. Assay used: immunoSEQ multiplex PCR; TCRdb lists only in-frame clones, some missing. The sample records some 57,000 clones, roughly 84% being singletons. The V gene end was trimmed by 5 bases and the J gene end by 0 bases; junction bases not matched to a gene: 13. CDR3 size: 18 residues. Germline lookup yields CDR1 SGHAT and CDR2 FQNNGV. The chain is built from TRBV11-2 and TRBJ2-7; 10 nucleotides match TRBD1. The receptor was isolated from a man in his fifties with urothelial cancer. Sequences were derived from PBMCs, sampled around atezolizumab (anti-PD-L1) treatment. The CDR3 loop is CASSRPGTGAKFSYEQYF. As DNA, the CDR3 is TGTGCCAGCAGCCGACCCGGGACAGGGGCTAAATTCTCCTACGAGCAGTACTTC. Drawing the rest from reference TRBV11-2 and TRBJ2-7, the complete variable domain is EAGVAQSPRYKIIEKRQSVAFWCNPISGHATLYWYQQILGQGPKLLIQFQNNGVVDDSQLPKDRFSAERLKGVDSTLKIQPAKLEDSAVYLCASSRPGTGAKFSYEQYFGPGTRLTVT.